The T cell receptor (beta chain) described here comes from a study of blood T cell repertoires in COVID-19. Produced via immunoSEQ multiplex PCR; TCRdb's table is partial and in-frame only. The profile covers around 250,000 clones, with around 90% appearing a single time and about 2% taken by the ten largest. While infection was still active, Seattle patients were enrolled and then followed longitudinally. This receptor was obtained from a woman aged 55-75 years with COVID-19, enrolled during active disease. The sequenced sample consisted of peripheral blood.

The CDR3 loop is CSVEDVRGGSTDTQYF. The CDR3, as DNA: TGCAGCGTTGAAGACGTACGGGGGGGTAGCACAGATACGCAGTATTTT. The rearrangement uses TRBV29-1 and TRBJ2-3; 8 bases map to TRBD2. CDR1 is SQVTM and CDR2 is ANQGSEA in the germline V gene. With V trimmed by 0 bases and J by 0 bases, 5 bases remained unmatched. The CDR3 runs 16 residues.